This is a list of T cell receptor beta chains from one sample in a study of shared clonotypes between healthy human individuals. Sequencing used immunoSEQ multiplex PCR; TCRdb keeps in-frame clones, though not all of them. The repertoire holds around 1.4 million clones, approximately 98.5% seen once, with around 0.33% in the top ten. Material: naive CD4+ T cells sorted from blood. The receptors here all came from a young man in good health. The CDR3 runs from the conserved cysteine through the conserved F or W. D genes are given only for firm matches. Where a row states a size, it is once, few, many or the class of an expanded clone; other rows omit it.

v_gene: TRBV28
d_gene: TRBD2
j_gene: TRBJ2-3
abundance: once
CDR3nt: TGTGCCAGCAGTTTGACTAGCGGGAGGGGGGATACGCAGTATTTT
CDR3aa: CASSLTSGRGDTQYF

v_gene: TRBV4-1
d_gene: -
j_gene: TRBJ1-5
abundance: -
CDR3nt: TGCGCCAGCAGCCTTAAGTACCCTTATCTCAATCAGCCCCAGCATTTT
CDR3aa: CASSLKYPYLNQPQHF

v_gene: TRBV25-1
d_gene: -
j_gene: TRBJ2-7
abundance: -
CDR3nt: TGTGCCAGCAGTGAATCCTACGAGCAGTACTTC
CDR3aa: CASSESYEQYF

v_gene: TRBV18
d_gene: -
j_gene: TRBJ1-1
abundance: once
CDR3nt: TGTGCCAGCTCACCATCCGGCCGGAGAGTGAACACTGAAGCTTTCTTT
CDR3aa: CASSPSGRRVNTEAFF

v_gene: TRBV5-4
d_gene: TRBD2
j_gene: TRBJ2-5
abundance: -
CDR3nt: TGTGCCAGCAGCTTTCCGGCCGCGGGGGCCCAGTACTTC
CDR3aa: CASSFPAAGAQYF

v_gene: TRBV29-1
d_gene: -
j_gene: TRBJ2-1
abundance: -
CDR3nt: TGCAGTGCGGTCGGGGTCGGCGAGCAGTTCTTC
CDR3aa: CSAVGVGEQFF

v_gene: TRBV29-1
d_gene: TRBD1
j_gene: TRBJ2-1
abundance: -
CDR3nt: TGCAGCGTTGAGGGGGCCACCAGGGGGTATTCCGCTGAGCAGTTCTTC
CDR3aa: CSVEGATRGYSAEQFF

v_gene: TRBV27
d_gene: -
j_gene: TRBJ2-2
abundance: -
CDR3nt: TGTGCCAGCAGTTTAGCTGTCGCCGGGGAGCTGTTTTTT
CDR3aa: CASSLAVAGELFF

v_gene: TRBV27
d_gene: TRBD2
j_gene: TRBJ2-5
abundance: -
CDR3nt: TGTGCCAGCAGTCCGGGGACTAGCGGGAGAGAGACCCAGTACTTC
CDR3aa: CASSPGTSGRETQYF

v_gene: TRBV28
d_gene: -
j_gene: TRBJ2-7
abundance: -
CDR3nt: TGTGCCAGCAGTTTTAAGAGACTCTCCTACGGGCAGTACTTC
CDR3aa: CASSFKRLSYGQYF

v_gene: TRBV30
d_gene: -
j_gene: TRBJ1-3
abundance: -
CDR3nt: TGTGCCTGGAGTGATAACGGACTGCCCGGAAACACCATATATTTT
CDR3aa: CAWSDNGLPGNTIYF

v_gene: TRBV27
d_gene: -
j_gene: TRBJ2-2
abundance: -
CDR3nt: TGTGCCAGCGGACTCATCACCGGGGAGCTGTTTTTT
CDR3aa: CASGLITGELFF

v_gene: TRBV10-1
d_gene: TRBD2
j_gene: TRBJ2-7
abundance: -
CDR3nt: TGCGCCAGCAGTGCGAGTCTAGCGGGCGAGCAGTACTTC
CDR3aa: CASSASLAGEQYF

v_gene: TRBV11-2
d_gene: -
j_gene: TRBJ2-7
abundance: -
CDR3nt: TGTGCCAGCAGCGCCAGGGCAGGGAACGCCTACGAGCAGTACTTC
CDR3aa: CASSARAGNAYEQYF

v_gene: TRBV5-1
d_gene: -
j_gene: TRBJ1-4
abundance: -
CDR3nt: TGCGCCAGCAGTTTCGGAGGGCGGGATGAAAAACTGTTTTTT
CDR3aa: CASSFGGRDEKLFF

v_gene: TRBV19
d_gene: TRBD1
j_gene: TRBJ1-2
abundance: once
CDR3nt: TGTGCCAGTAACCCAGACAGGGTAACTAACTATGGCTACACCTTC
CDR3aa: CASNPDRVTNYGYTF

v_gene: TRBV6-6
d_gene: -
j_gene: TRBJ2-7
abundance: -
CDR3nt: TGTGCCAGCGGTGACAGTACCTACGAGCAGTACTTC
CDR3aa: CASGDSTYEQYF

v_gene: TRBV7-6
d_gene: TRBD2
j_gene: TRBJ2-7
abundance: -
CDR3nt: TGTGCCAGCAGCCCGGGACTAGCGGGACTAGAGTACGAGCAGTACTTC
CDR3aa: CASSPGLAGLEYEQYF

v_gene: TRBV28
d_gene: -
j_gene: TRBJ2-2
abundance: -
CDR3nt: TGTGCCAGCAGCCTTAACACCGGGGAGCTGTTTTTT
CDR3aa: CASSLNTGELFF

v_gene: TRBV6-1
d_gene: -
j_gene: TRBJ2-7
abundance: -
CDR3nt: TGTGCCAGCAGTGTAAATTGGGGGCTCCACGAGCAGTACTTC
CDR3aa: CASSVNWGLHEQYF

v_gene: TRBV29-1
d_gene: -
j_gene: TRBJ2-7
abundance: -
CDR3nt: TGCAGCGTTCTCTGGGGGGCCTACGAGCAGTACTTC
CDR3aa: CSVLWGAYEQYF

v_gene: TRBV7-3
d_gene: -
j_gene: TRBJ1-1
abundance: few
CDR3nt: TGTGCCAGCAGCCCGACGGGGGGAAGCACTGAAGCTTTCTTT
CDR3aa: CASSPTGGSTEAFF

v_gene: TRBV5-1
d_gene: -
j_gene: TRBJ1-1
abundance: -
CDR3nt: TGCGCCAGCAGATCGAACACTGAAGCTTTCTTT
CDR3aa: CASRSNTEAFF

v_gene: TRBV27
d_gene: -
j_gene: TRBJ1-4
abundance: -
CDR3nt: TGTGCCAGCAGTATCCGCACCCCGAGAGGAGGTGTAGCTAATGAAAAACTGTTTTTT
CDR3aa: CASSIRTPRGGVANEKLFF

v_gene: TRBV15
d_gene: TRBD2
j_gene: TRBJ2-3
abundance: -
CDR3nt: TGTGCCACCAGCAGAGGATCGTTGGGACTAGCGGGGGGTGCAGATACGCAGTATTTT
CDR3aa: CATSRGSLGLAGGADTQYF

v_gene: TRBV5-5
d_gene: -
j_gene: TRBJ2-7
abundance: -
CDR3nt: TGTGCCAGCAGCGGGCCCGATGGCCTGACCTACGAGCAGTACTTC
CDR3aa: CASSGPDGLTYEQYF

v_gene: TRBV5-1
d_gene: -
j_gene: TRBJ1-5
abundance: -
CDR3nt: TGCGCCAGCAGCGCTATACCTTCTCTCGGGCCCCAGCATTTT
CDR3aa: CASSAIPSLGPQHF

v_gene: TRBV6-5
d_gene: TRBD1
j_gene: TRBJ1-5
abundance: once
CDR3nt: TGTGCCAGCAGATCGACAGGGAATCAGCCCCAGCATTTT
CDR3aa: CASRSTGNQPQHF

v_gene: TRBV7-9
d_gene: -
j_gene: TRBJ2-3
abundance: -
CDR3nt: TGTGCCAGCAGCCAGGACTTCATCACGCAGTATTTT
CDR3aa: CASSQDFITQYF

v_gene: TRBV7-8
d_gene: -
j_gene: TRBJ1-1
abundance: once
CDR3nt: TGTGCCAGCAGCTTATTATCAGGAACTGAAGCTTTCTTT
CDR3aa: CASSLLSGTEAFF

v_gene: TRBV7-6
d_gene: TRBD1
j_gene: TRBJ1-2
abundance: -
CDR3nt: TGTGCCAGCAGCTTATTGAAGGGGACAGGGGACGATGGCTACACCTTC
CDR3aa: CASSLLKGTGDDGYTF

v_gene: TRBV4-1
d_gene: -
j_gene: TRBJ1-1
abundance: -
CDR3nt: TGCGCCAGCAGCCAGATGACTTCAGCGAACACTGAAGCTTTCTTT
CDR3aa: CASSQMTSANTEAFF

v_gene: TRBV13
d_gene: -
j_gene: TRBJ2-7
abundance: -
CDR3nt: TGTGCCAGCAGCTCCAGGACAGAATCCTACGAGCAGTACTTC
CDR3aa: CASSSRTESYEQYF

v_gene: TRBV6-4
d_gene: TRBD1
j_gene: TRBJ2-5
abundance: -
CDR3nt: TGTGCCAGCAGCCAACCATGGACAGGAACTTATCAAGAGACCCAGTACTTC
CDR3aa: CASSQPWTGTYQETQYF

v_gene: TRBV6-1
d_gene: -
j_gene: TRBJ1-2
abundance: -
CDR3nt: TGTGCCAGCAGTGAAGCCCCAGGGGTCTATGGCTACACCTTC
CDR3aa: CASSEAPGVYGYTF

v_gene: TRBV2
d_gene: TRBD1
j_gene: TRBJ1-5
abundance: -
CDR3nt: TGTGCCAGCAGCGAAGACAGGGGGCCTCAGCCCCAGCATTTT
CDR3aa: CASSEDRGPQPQHF

v_gene: TRBV5-1
d_gene: -
j_gene: TRBJ2-3
abundance: once
CDR3nt: TGCGCCAGCAGCTTGGGTGGGCAGACAGATACGCAGTATTTT
CDR3aa: CASSLGGQTDTQYF

v_gene: TRBV11-2
d_gene: -
j_gene: TRBJ2-2
abundance: -
CDR3nt: TGTGCCAGCAGCATCCTGCGGGGGAACACCGGGGAGCTGTTTTTT
CDR3aa: CASSILRGNTGELFF

v_gene: TRBV5-1
d_gene: -
j_gene: TRBJ1-3
abundance: -
CDR3nt: TGCGCCAGCAGCTTCGGACGGATCTCTGGAAACACCATATATTTT
CDR3aa: CASSFGRISGNTIYF

v_gene: TRBV9
d_gene: -
j_gene: TRBJ2-5
abundance: once
CDR3nt: TGTGCCAGCAGTGGATCTGGGCGGGAGACCCAGTACTTC
CDR3aa: CASSGSGRETQYF

v_gene: TRBV18
d_gene: -
j_gene: TRBJ2-7
abundance: -
CDR3nt: TGTGCCAGCTCACCACTCCGGAAGGGGGGCGAGCAGTACTTC
CDR3aa: CASSPLRKGGEQYF

v_gene: TRBV7-8
d_gene: TRBD1
j_gene: TRBJ2-1
abundance: -
CDR3nt: TGTGCCAGCAGCCTACCACTTGACCGGGACAGCAATGAGCAGTTCTTC
CDR3aa: CASSLPLDRDSNEQFF

v_gene: TRBV5-1
d_gene: TRBD1
j_gene: TRBJ2-7
abundance: -
CDR3nt: TGCGCCAGCAGCTTGGACAGGGGTCTCTACGAGCAGTACTTC
CDR3aa: CASSLDRGLYEQYF

v_gene: TRBV6-5
d_gene: TRBD2
j_gene: TRBJ2-7
abundance: -
CDR3nt: TGTGCCAGCACCGGACTAGCCGACTCCTACGAGCAGTACTTC
CDR3aa: CASTGLADSYEQYF

v_gene: TRBV11-2
d_gene: -
j_gene: TRBJ1-1
abundance: -
CDR3nt: TGTGCCAGCAGCTTAGCTGGGGGCACTGAAGCTTTCTTT
CDR3aa: CASSLAGGTEAFF